A selection of T cell receptor beta chains follows, all from one sample in a study of cytomegalovirus exposure and HLA in healthy donors. Repertoires were generated with immunoSEQ multiplex PCR, while TCRdb's copy carries only in-frame clones and drops some. Of roughly 300,000 clones listed, more than 75% are singletons. Sequences were obtained from PBMCs. The source is a woman aged 18-29 years in good health and CMV-seronegative. CDR3s include the opening cysteine and the closing phenylalanine or tryptophan. Each record gives: V gene, J gene, D gene, clone size, CDR3 protein, CDR3 DNA. D genes are given only for firm matches. Some rows mark clone size as missing; the rest say once, few, many or name a class of expanded clone.

V gene: TRBV5-1; J gene: TRBJ1-1; D gene: NA; clone size: NA; CDR3 protein: CASSLEPRAPLGTEAFF; CDR3 DNA: TGCGCCAGCAGCTTGGAACCGCGGGCCCCCTTGGGCACTGAAGCTTTCTTT
V gene: TRBV30; J gene: TRBJ2-2; D gene: NA; clone size: NA; CDR3 protein: CAWRRAGSNTGELFF; CDR3 DNA: TGTGCCTGGAGACGAGCAGGATCGAACACCGGGGAGCTGTTTTTT
V gene: TRBV5-1; J gene: TRBJ2-2; D gene: TRBD2; clone size: NA; CDR3 protein: CASRPGTSGNTGELFF; CDR3 DNA: TGCGCCAGCAGGCCCGGGACTAGCGGTAACACCGGGGAGCTGTTTTTT
V gene: TRBV13; J gene: TRBJ2-7; D gene: TRBD1; clone size: NA; CDR3 protein: CASSQDRVSYEQYF; CDR3 DNA: TGTGCCAGCAGCCAGGACAGGGTTAGTTACGAGCAGTACTTC
V gene: TRBV4-2; J gene: TRBJ2-2; D gene: TRBD1; clone size: NA; CDR3 protein: CASRSGDRDTGELFF; CDR3 DNA: TGTGCCAGCAGGTCGGGGGACAGGGACACCGGGGAGCTGTTTTTT
V gene: TRBV6-5; J gene: TRBJ2-7; D gene: NA; clone size: NA; CDR3 protein: CASGSPGYEQYF; CDR3 DNA: TGTGCCAGCGGATCGCCGGGCTACGAGCAGTACTTC
V gene: TRBV5-6; J gene: TRBJ2-1; D gene: TRBD2; clone size: NA; CDR3 protein: CASSKRGASGIYNEQFF; CDR3 DNA: TGTGCCAGCAGCAAACGGGGGGCTAGCGGGATCTACAATGAGCAGTTCTTC
V gene: TRBV29-1; J gene: TRBJ2-3; D gene: TRBD2; clone size: NA; CDR3 protein: CSVIAGEPDTQYF; CDR3 DNA: TGCAGCGTGATAGCGGGAGAACCAGATACGCAGTATTTT
V gene: TRBV19; J gene: TRBJ2-1; D gene: TRBD1; clone size: NA; CDR3 protein: CASSLRTGTGFHGQLIPHEQFF; CDR3 DNA: TGTGCCAGTAGTCTGAGGACCGGGACAGGGTTTCATGGACAGCTTATCCCACATGAGCAGTTCTTC
V gene: TRBV10-3; J gene: TRBJ2-7; D gene: TRBD1; clone size: NA; CDR3 protein: CAIGQGAVGEQYF; CDR3 DNA: TGTGCCATCGGGCAGGGGGCGGTGGGCGAGCAGTACTTC
V gene: TRBV28; J gene: TRBJ2-2; D gene: TRBD2; clone size: NA; CDR3 protein: CASTWAGGRTGELFF; CDR3 DNA: TGTGCCAGCACCTGGGCGGGAGGGAGGACCGGGGAGCTGTTTTTT
V gene: TRBV28; J gene: TRBJ2-5; D gene: NA; clone size: NA; CDR3 protein: CASSPGGGMTQYF; CDR3 DNA: TGTGCCAGCAGCCCAGGAGGGGGCATGACCCAGTACTTC
V gene: TRBV7-8; J gene: TRBJ2-7; D gene: TRBD2; clone size: NA; CDR3 protein: CASSPREVLYEQYF; CDR3 DNA: TGTGCCAGCAGCCCCCGGGAGGTTCTCTACGAGCAGTACTTC
V gene: TRBV9; J gene: TRBJ1-4; D gene: NA; clone size: once; CDR3 protein: CASSVANGETNEKLFF; CDR3 DNA: TGTGCCAGCAGCGTAGCTAACGGAGAGACTAATGAAAAACTGTTTTTT
V gene: TRBV5-1; J gene: TRBJ1-1; D gene: NA; clone size: NA; CDR3 protein: CASSLTGPGAEAFF; CDR3 DNA: TGCGCCAGCAGCCTAACAGGGCCCGGCGCTGAAGCTTTCTTT
V gene: TRBV10-3; J gene: TRBJ2-1; D gene: NA; clone size: NA; CDR3 protein: CAISDGLGASSYNEQFF; CDR3 DNA: TGTGCCATCAGTGACGGGTTAGGGGCTAGCTCCTACAATGAGCAGTTCTTC
V gene: TRBV19; J gene: TRBJ2-1; D gene: TRBD2; clone size: NA; CDR3 protein: CASSMGRENEQFF; CDR3 DNA: TGTGCCAGTAGTATGGGGCGGGAGAATGAGCAGTTCTTC
V gene: TRBV27; J gene: TRBJ2-1; D gene: TRBD2; clone size: NA; CDR3 protein: CASSLGLAMGQFF; CDR3 DNA: TGTGCCAGCAGTTTAGGACTAGCGATGGGGCAGTTCTTC
V gene: TRBV27; J gene: TRBJ2-5; D gene: NA; clone size: NA; CDR3 protein: CASSLSRGWGQEETQYF; CDR3 DNA: TGTGCCAGCAGTTTATCACGTGGGTGGGGCCAGGAGGAGACCCAGTACTTC
V gene: TRBV6-1; J gene: TRBJ2-6; D gene: NA; clone size: NA; CDR3 protein: CASSGAPTGANVLTF; CDR3 DNA: TGTGCCAGCAGTGGGGCCCCAACAGGGGCCAACGTCCTGACTTTC
V gene: TRBV2; J gene: TRBJ1-2; D gene: NA; clone size: few; CDR3 protein: CASSGPVYTF; CDR3 DNA: TGTGCCAGCAGTGGGCCCGTCTACACCTTC
V gene: TRBV28; J gene: TRBJ2-1; D gene: TRBD1; clone size: NA; CDR3 protein: CASSLLQGVKVLEQFF; CDR3 DNA: TGTGCCAGCAGCCTCTTACAGGGGGTGAAGGTACTTGAGCAGTTCTTC
V gene: TRBV11-2; J gene: TRBJ2-1; D gene: NA; clone size: NA; CDR3 protein: CASSLDWGFPYNEQFF; CDR3 DNA: TGTGCCAGCAGCTTAGATTGGGGCTTTCCTTACAATGAGCAGTTCTTC
V gene: TRBV6-5; J gene: TRBJ2-1; D gene: NA; clone size: NA; CDR3 protein: CASSYGRVRVNEQFF; CDR3 DNA: TGTGCCAGCAGTTACGGGCGGGTAAGAGTTAATGAGCAGTTCTTC
V gene: TRBV7-9; J gene: TRBJ1-2; D gene: NA; clone size: NA; CDR3 protein: CASSNPSPGRNYGYTF; CDR3 DNA: TGTGCCAGCAGCAACCCCTCCCCCGGCAGGAACTATGGCTACACCTTC
V gene: TRBV7-5; J gene: TRBJ2-1; D gene: NA; clone size: once; CDR3 protein: CARSLRGLAGGGNEQFF; CDR3 DNA: TGTGCCAGAAGCTTAAGGGGACTAGCGGGAGGGGGCAATGAGCAGTTCTTC
V gene: TRBV7-2; J gene: TRBJ2-7; D gene: TRBD1; clone size: NA; CDR3 protein: CASSTHYRQGLEQYF; CDR3 DNA: TGTGCCAGCAGCACCCACTACCGACAGGGTCTAGAGCAGTACTTC
V gene: TRBV5-4; J gene: TRBJ1-6; D gene: NA; clone size: NA; CDR3 protein: CASSAGVGSNSPLHF; CDR3 DNA: TGTGCCAGCAGCGCGGGAGTTGGGTCGAATTCACCCCTCCACTTT
V gene: TRBV12-5; J gene: TRBJ2-2; D gene: NA; clone size: NA; CDR3 protein: CASGLVLPNTGELFF; CDR3 DNA: TGTGCTAGTGGTTTGGTCCTACCGAACACCGGGGAGCTGTTTTTT
V gene: TRBV28; J gene: TRBJ2-7; D gene: NA; clone size: NA; CDR3 protein: CASSLLSPAFSYEQYF; CDR3 DNA: TGTGCCAGCAGTTTATTGAGTCCAGCGTTCTCCTACGAGCAGTACTTC
V gene: TRBV5-1; J gene: TRBJ2-5; D gene: TRBD1; clone size: NA; CDR3 protein: CASSLGTGGSETQYF; CDR3 DNA: TGCGCCAGCAGCTTGGGGACAGGGGGTTCGGAGACCCAGTACTTC
V gene: TRBV6-5; J gene: TRBJ2-7; D gene: NA; clone size: once; CDR3 protein: CASSYSDPEFYEQYF; CDR3 DNA: TGTGCCAGCAGTTACTCCGATCCTGAGTTCTACGAGCAGTACTTC
V gene: TRBV28; J gene: TRBJ1-2; D gene: TRBD1; clone size: NA; CDR3 protein: CASRLTGGGYTF; CDR3 DNA: TGTGCCAGCAGGTTGACAGGGGGTGGCTACACCTTC
V gene: TRBV6-1; J gene: TRBJ1-5; D gene: NA; clone size: once; CDR3 protein: CASSDRRGDGQPQHF; CDR3 DNA: TGTGCCAGCAGTGACCGCCGGGGGGACGGTCAGCCCCAGCATTTT
V gene: TRBV27; J gene: TRBJ2-7; D gene: TRBD2; clone size: NA; CDR3 protein: CASSLSSSGYEQYF; CDR3 DNA: TGTGCCAGCAGTTTGAGCTCTAGCGGGTACGAGCAGTACTTC